This section outlines one TCR beta chain sequence together with its context. The same CDR3 is also encoded by other DNA sequences in this sample. Per germline, CDR1 LNHDA and CDR2 SQIVND (reference sequence). The CDR3 totals 12 residues. Trimming pared 3 bases from V and 2 bases from J, leaving 4 bases between. This specimen belongs to a study of blood T cell repertoires in COVID-19. Whole-study context: Whether acute or convalescent, the COVID-19 samples came from the United States, Italy and Spain. PBMCs, B-cell-depleted T cells, or T cells provided the cDNA or gDNA that made up the material.

As processed by the authors: Nucleated cell counts were estimated from reference gene primer amplification. Clones were sequenced by immunoSEQ multiplex PCR, and TCRdb holds only the in-frame ones, with some missing. V and J calls plus clone size are reproduced from that table; the DNA served to infer D and trimming. The table includes 200,000 to 300,000 clones, approximately 87% detected once. The chain carries TRBV19 and TRBJ2-5; unclear D gene. Sequencing was done on a sample of peripheral blood. The TCR originated in a woman between 45 and 60 years old with acute or convalescent COVID-19. This CDR3 is CASSMLQETQYF. As DNA, the CDR3 is TGTGCCAGTAGTATGCTACAAGAGACCCAGTACTTC.